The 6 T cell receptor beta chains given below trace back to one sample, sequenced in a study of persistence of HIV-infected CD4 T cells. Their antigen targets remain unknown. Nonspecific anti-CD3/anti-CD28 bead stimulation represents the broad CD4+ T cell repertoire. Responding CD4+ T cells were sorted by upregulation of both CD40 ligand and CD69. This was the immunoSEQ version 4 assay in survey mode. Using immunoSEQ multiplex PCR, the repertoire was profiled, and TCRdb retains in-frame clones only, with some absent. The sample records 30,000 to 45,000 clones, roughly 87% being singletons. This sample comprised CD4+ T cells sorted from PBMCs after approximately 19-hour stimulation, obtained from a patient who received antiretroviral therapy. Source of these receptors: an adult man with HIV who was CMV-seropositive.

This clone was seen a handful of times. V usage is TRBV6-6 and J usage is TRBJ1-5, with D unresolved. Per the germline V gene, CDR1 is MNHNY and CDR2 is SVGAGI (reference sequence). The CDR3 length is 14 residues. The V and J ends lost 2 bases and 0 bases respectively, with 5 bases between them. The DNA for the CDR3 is TGTGCCAGCAGTTACGCAGATAGCAATCAGCCCCAGCATTTT. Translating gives CASSYADSNQPQHF.

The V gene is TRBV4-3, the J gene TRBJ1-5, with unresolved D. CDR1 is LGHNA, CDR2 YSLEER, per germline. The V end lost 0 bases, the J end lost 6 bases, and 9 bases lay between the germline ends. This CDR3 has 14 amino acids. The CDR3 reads CASSQEIGPQPQHF. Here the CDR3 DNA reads TGCGCCAGCAGCCAAGAGATAGGGCCTCAGCCCCAGCATTTT.

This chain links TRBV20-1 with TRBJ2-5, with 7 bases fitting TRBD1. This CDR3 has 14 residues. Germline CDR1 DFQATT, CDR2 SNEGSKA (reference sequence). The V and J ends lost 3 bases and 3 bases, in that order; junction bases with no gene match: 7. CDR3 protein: CSASKGTVKETQYF. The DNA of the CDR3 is TGCAGTGCTAGTAAGGGGACAGTCAAAGAGACCCAGTACTTC.

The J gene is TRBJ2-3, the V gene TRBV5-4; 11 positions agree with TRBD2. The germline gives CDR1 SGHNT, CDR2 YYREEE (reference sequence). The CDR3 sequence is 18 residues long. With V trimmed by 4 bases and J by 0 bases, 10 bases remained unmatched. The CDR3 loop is CASSPVGGLAGSTDTQYF. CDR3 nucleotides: TGTGCCAGCAGCCCCGTCGGAGGACTAGCGGGTAGCACAGATACGCAGTATTTT.

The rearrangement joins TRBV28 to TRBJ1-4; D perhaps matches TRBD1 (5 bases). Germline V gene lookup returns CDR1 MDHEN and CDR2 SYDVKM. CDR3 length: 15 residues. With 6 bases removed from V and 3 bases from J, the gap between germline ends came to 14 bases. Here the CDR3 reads CASRLEGGANEKLFF. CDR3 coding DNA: TGTGCCAGCAGGCTTGAGGGAGGGGCTAATGAAAAACTGTTTTTT.

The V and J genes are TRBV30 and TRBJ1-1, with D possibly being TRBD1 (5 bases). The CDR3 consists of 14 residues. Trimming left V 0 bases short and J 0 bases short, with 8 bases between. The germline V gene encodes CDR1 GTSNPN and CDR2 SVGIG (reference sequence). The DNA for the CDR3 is TGTGCCTGGAGTGTACGGGGACTGAACACTGAAGCTTTCTTT. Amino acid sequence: CAWSVRGLNTEAFF.